This TCR beta chain was documented in a study of blood T cell repertoires in COVID-19. Study as a whole: PBMCs, B-cell-depleted T cells, or T cells were the source of the cDNA or gDNA that made up the material.

In its sample, this clone was seen a few times. Clinical history as reported by participants underpinned cohort assignment. All recovered Cohort 3 donors got two negative PCRs, got clearance, or saw symptom resolution. TCRdb's copy holds only in-frame clones and misses some; the assay was immunoSEQ multiplex PCR. The sample contains under 300,000 clones, approximately 82% of which appear only once. Germline CDR1 MDHEN, CDR2 SYDVKM. V lost 3 bases, J lost 5 bases, and 3 bases stayed unmatched. This CDR3 spans 15 amino acids. V and J are TRBV28 and TRBJ1-6; 8 bases align to TRBD1. Sample: PBMCs or T cells enriched from blood (not recorded which). This sequence was found in a middle-aged man who had recovered from COVID-19. CDR3 loop: CASSLMDRDNSPLHF. For the CDR3, the DNA is TGTGCCAGCAGTTTGATGGACAGGGATAATTCACCCCTCCACTTT.